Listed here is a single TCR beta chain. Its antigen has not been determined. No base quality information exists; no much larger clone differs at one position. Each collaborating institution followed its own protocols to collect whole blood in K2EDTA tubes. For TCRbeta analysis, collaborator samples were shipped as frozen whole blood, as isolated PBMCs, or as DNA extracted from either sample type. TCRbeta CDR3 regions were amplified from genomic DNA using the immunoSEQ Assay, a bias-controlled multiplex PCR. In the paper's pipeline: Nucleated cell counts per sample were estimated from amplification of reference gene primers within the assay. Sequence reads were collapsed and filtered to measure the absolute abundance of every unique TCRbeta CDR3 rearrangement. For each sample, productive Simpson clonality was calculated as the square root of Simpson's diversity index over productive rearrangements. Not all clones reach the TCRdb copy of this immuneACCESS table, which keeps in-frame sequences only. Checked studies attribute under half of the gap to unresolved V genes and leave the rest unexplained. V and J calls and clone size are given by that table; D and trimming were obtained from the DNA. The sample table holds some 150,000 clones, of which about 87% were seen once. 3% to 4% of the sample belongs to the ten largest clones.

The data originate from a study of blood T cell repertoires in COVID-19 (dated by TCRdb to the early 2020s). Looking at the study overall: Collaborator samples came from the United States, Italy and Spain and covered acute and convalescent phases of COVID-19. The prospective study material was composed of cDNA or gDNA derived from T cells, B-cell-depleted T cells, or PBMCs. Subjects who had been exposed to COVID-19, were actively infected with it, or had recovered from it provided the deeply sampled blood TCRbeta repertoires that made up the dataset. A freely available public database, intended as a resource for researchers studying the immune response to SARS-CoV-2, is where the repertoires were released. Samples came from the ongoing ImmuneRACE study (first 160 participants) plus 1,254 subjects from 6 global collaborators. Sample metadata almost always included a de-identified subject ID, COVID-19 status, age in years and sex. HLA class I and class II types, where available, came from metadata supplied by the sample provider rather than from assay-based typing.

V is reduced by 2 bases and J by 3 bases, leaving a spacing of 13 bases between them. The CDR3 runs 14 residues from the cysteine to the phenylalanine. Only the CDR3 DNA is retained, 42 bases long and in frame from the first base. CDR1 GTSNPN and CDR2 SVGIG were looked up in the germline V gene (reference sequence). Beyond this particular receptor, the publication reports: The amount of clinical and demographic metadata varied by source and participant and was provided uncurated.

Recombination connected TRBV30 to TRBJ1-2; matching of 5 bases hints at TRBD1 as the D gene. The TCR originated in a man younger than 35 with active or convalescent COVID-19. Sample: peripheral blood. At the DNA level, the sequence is TGTGCCTGGAGTCAAAGGGGCGCCTACTATGGCTACACCTTC. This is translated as CAWSQRGAYYGYTF. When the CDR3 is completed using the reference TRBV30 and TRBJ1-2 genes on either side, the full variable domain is SQTIHQWPATLVQPVGSPLSLECTVEGTSNPNLYWYRQAAGRGLQLLFYSVGIGQISSEVPQNLSASRPQDRQFILSSKKLLLSDSGFYLCAWSQRGAYYGYTFGSGTRLTVV.